Listed here are 30 T cell receptor beta chains from one sample, sequenced in a study of blood T cell repertoires in COVID-19. Measured with immunoSEQ multiplex PCR; TCRdb has only the in-frame clones, and not every one. Found here are tens of thousands of clones, roughly 78% of them singletons; the top ten hold over 7.5%. The sequenced sample was peripheral blood. The source is a woman older than 75 with acute or convalescent COVID-19.

The chain is built from TRBV6-5 and TRBJ2-1; no firm D call. Trimming removed 2 bases at V and 9 bases at J, with 11 bases between. Germline assignment: CDR1 MNHEY and CDR2 SVGAGI. The CDR3 sequence is 13 residues long. CDR3 in amino acids: CASSYAISGEQFF. Here the CDR3 DNA reads TGTGCCAGCAGTTACGCCATTAGTGGTGAGCAGTTCTTC.

V usage is TRBV27 and J usage is TRBJ1-5; tentative D call: TRBD1 (5 bases). V dropped 3 bases and J dropped 2 bases, with 11 bases sitting between them. The CDR3 runs to 15 residues. Germline CDR1 reads MNHEY; CDR2 reads SMNVEV (reference sequence). CDR3 DNA sequence: TGTGCCAGCAGTTTCGGGGGGTCGGGCAATCAGCCCCAGCATTTT. Translation gives CASSFGGSGNQPQHF.

The chain has TRBV21-1 and TRBJ2-7; TRBD2 was called by the table and not checked on the DNA. TRBV21-1 is a documented pseudogene. There are 12 residues in the CDR3. The CDR3, as DNA: TGTGCCAGCAGCAACGGGGGATACGAGCAGTACTTC. This gives the protein CASSNGGYEQYF.

This chain joins TRBV16 and TRBJ2-5; 11 positions agree with TRBD2. CDR3 length equals 16 residues. The V gene end was trimmed by 1 base and the J gene end by 2 bases; junction bases not matched to a gene: 3. Germline V gives CDR1 KGHSY, CDR2 FQNENV. The CDR3 loop is CASSQWTSGLQETQYF. The CDR3 DNA reads TGTGCCAGCAGCCAATGGACTAGCGGGTTACAAGAGACCCAGTACTTC.

The V gene is TRBV19, the J gene TRBJ2-7, with TRBD1 matching over 12 bases. The CDR3 sequence is 15 residues long. Germline values: CDR1 LNHDA, CDR2 SQIVND (reference sequence). V lost 4 bases to trimming and J lost 6 bases; unmatched junction nucleotides: 7. The CDR3 sequence: CASSNRDRGRGEQYF. The CDR3 DNA reads as TGTGCCAGTAGTAACCGGGACAGGGGGCGCGGCGAGCAGTACTTC.

The chain employs TRBV7-6 and TRBJ2-2, with 9 positions matching TRBD1. V was pared by 8 bases and J by 5 bases, with 9 bases of the junction left unmatched. The germline gives CDR1 SGHVS, CDR2 FNYEAQ. The CDR3 runs 15 residues. The CDR3, as DNA: TGTGCCAGCTCCGAGACAGGGGGGTGGACCGGGGAGCTGTTTTTT. Amino acids: CASSETGGWTGELFF.

The chain links TRBV21-1 to TRBJ1-2; the D segment call TRBD1 is taken from the table without a DNA check. TRBV21-1 is a pseudogene segment. The CDR3 extends over 12 amino acids. The DNA for the CDR3 is TGTGCCAGCACAAAAGGACAGGATGGCTACACCTTC. It encodes CASTKGQDGYTF.

V is TRBV29-1 and J is TRBJ2-1; 7 bases align to TRBD2. V was clipped by 6 bases and J by 5 bases; unmatched bases: 1. Germline CDR1 is SQVTM and CDR2 is ANQGSEA. This CDR3 is built from 11 residues. CDR3 loop: CSVGTNNEQFF. CDR3 in DNA: TGCAGCGTCGGGACTAACAATGAGCAGTTCTTC.

In DNA form, the CDR3 reads TGTGCCAGCAGAACGACTAGCGGGAGATCCTACGAGCAGTACTTC. It is translated as CASRTTSGRSYEQYF. The chain carries TRBV2 and TRBJ2-7; 12 positions agree with TRBD2. Germline CDR1 and CDR2: SNHLY and FYNNEI. This CDR3 is 15 amino acids long. The V gene end was trimmed by 6 bases and the J gene end by 1 base; junction bases not matched to a gene: 4.

The genes are TRBV3-1 (or the pseudogene TRBV3-2) and TRBJ2-7, with 7 bases lining up with TRBD1. This CDR3 spans 13 amino acids. Trimming removed 0 bases from V and 4 bases from J; junction bases left unmatched: 0. Germline CDR1 is LGHDT and CDR2 is YNNKEL (reference sequence). This CDR3 reads CASSQDRGYEQYF. The CDR3 bases are TGTGCCAGCAGCCAAGACAGGGGGTACGAGCAGTACTTC.

The V call is TRBV19, the J call TRBJ1-1; TRBD1 aligns across 8 bases. The ends lost 7 bases at V and 4 bases at J; junction bases unmatched: 8. In germline, CDR1 is LNHDA, CDR2 SQIVND (reference sequence). CDR3 size: 14 residues. The CDR3 nucleotides are TGTGCCAGTACCTCGACAGGGGCTGGCACTGAAGCTTTCTTT. It encodes CASTSTGAGTEAFF.

The chain carries TRBV20-1 and TRBJ2-1; unclear D gene. CDR1 DFQATT and CDR2 SNEGSKA come from the germline V gene (reference sequence). The CDR3 is 11 amino acids. V was clipped by 5 bases and J by 4 bases, with 6 bases between them. The DNA of the CDR3 is TGCAGTGCTGAGCCTTACAATGAGCAGTTCTTC. Its protein is CSAEPYNEQFF.

The chain has TRBV15 and TRBJ2-6, with D perhaps matching TRBD1 (6 bases). The CDR3 spans 16 residues. The germline V and J ends were trimmed by 3 bases and 3 bases, with 12 bases remaining between them. Germline CDR1 and CDR2: LNHNV and YYDKDF (reference sequence). CDR3 residues: CATSRATGGGANVLTF. In nucleotides, the CDR3 is TGTGCCACCAGCAGGGCGACAGGTGGTGGGGCCAACGTCCTGACTTTC. The full variable domain, completed using reference TRBV15 and TRBJ2-6, is DAMVIQNPRYQVTQFGKPVTLSCSQTLNHNVMYWYQQKSSQAPKLLFHYYDKDFNNEADTPDNFQSRRPNTSFCFLDIRSPGLGDTAMYLCATSRATGGGANVLTFGAGSRLTVL.

This rearrangement joins TRBV23-1 to TRBJ1-5; D remains ambiguous. TRBV23-1 is labeled an ORF, and its function is uncertain. CDR3 length: 16 residues. V shed 1 base and J shed 2 bases, with 12 bases lying between them. CDR3 region: CASSQYGKGCNQPQHF. CDR3 sequence (DNA): TGCGCCAGCAGTCAATACGGGAAGGGCTGCAATCAGCCCCAGCATTTT.

The V call is TRBV7-7, the J call TRBJ2-3; 8 bases line up with TRBD1. This CDR3 has 15 residues. Germline assignment: CDR1 SSHAT and CDR2 FNYEAQ (reference sequence). V lost 5 bases to trimming and J lost 1 base; unmatched junction nucleotides: 5. The CDR3 reads CASSPDRGGTDTQYF. CDR3 DNA: TGTGCCAGCAGCCCAGACAGGGGAGGCACAGATACGCAGTATTTT.

The chain has TRBV7-9 and TRBJ1-5; the D is unclear. The CDR3 consists of 16 residues. V was shortened by 5 bases and J by 4 bases, with 18 bases between the two germline ends. CDR1 and CDR2 from the germline V gene are SEHNR and FQNEAQ (reference sequence). The CDR3 loop is CASSDQRQGRNQPQHF. The DNA of the CDR3 is TGTGCCAGCAGCGATCAGAGACAAGGCAGGAATCAGCCCCAGCATTTT.

The chain carries TRBV5-5 and TRBJ1-1; no clear D. V gave up 0 bases and J gave up 1 base, with 19 bases separating them. This CDR3 spans 18 amino acids. Germline V gene data show CDR1 as SGHKS and CDR2 as YYEKEE (reference sequence). CDR3 sequence reads: CASSLAGEIWVPNTEAFF. The CDR3 DNA reads as TGTGCCAGCAGCTTGGCCGGGGAGATATGGGTTCCGAACACTGAAGCTTTCTTT.

The CDR3 protein is CASRIPGEGYGYTF. CDR3 DNA sequence: TGTGCCAGTAGAATCCCAGGGGAGGGCTATGGCTACACCTTC. This rearrangement joins TRBV19 to TRBJ1-2; weak D call: TRBD1 (6 bases). Per the germline V gene, CDR1 is LNHDA and CDR2 is SQIVND (reference sequence). V gave up 6 bases and J gave up 4 bases, with 15 bases separating them. CDR3 length equals 14 residues.

CDR3 in amino acids: CASSLDRGSGEGYTF. The CDR3 nucleotides read TGTGCCAGCAGTCTTGACAGGGGAAGTGGGGAAGGCTACACCTTC. The J gene is TRBJ1-2, the V gene TRBV27, with TRBD1 matching over 8 bases. The V segment lost 5 bases and the J segment 8 bases; nucleotides outside the gene matches: 13. This CDR3 region has 15 residues. Per germline, CDR1 MNHEY and CDR2 SMNVEV (reference sequence).

The V call is TRBV7-6, the J call TRBJ2-1, with TRBD2 matching over 13 bases. The germline V gene encodes CDR1 SGHVS and CDR2 FNYEAQ. V dropped 4 bases and J dropped 4; count of bases not matched to a gene: 4. The CDR3 is 16 residues long. CDR3 DNA: TGTGCCAGCAGCTCACTAGCGGGAGGGCGATACAATGAGCAGTTCTTC. It codes for CASSSLAGGRYNEQFF.

The CDR3 reads CASSLHTEAFF. The CDR3 nucleotides read TGTGCCAGCAGCCTTCACACTGAAGCTTTCTTT. V and J are TRBV11-2 and TRBJ1-1; D is unresolved. CDR1 SGHAT and CDR2 FQNNGV come from the germline V gene. Trimming stripped 5 bases from V and 3 bases from J, with 4 bases between. The CDR3 has 11 amino acids.

Only a few counts were recorded for this clone. The V gene is TRBV6-5, the J gene TRBJ2-1; 9 bases fit TRBD1. Germline V gene data show CDR1 as MNHEY and CDR2 as SVGAGI. CDR3 length equals 14 residues. V trimming: 7 bases; J trimming: 3 bases; junction bases outside the gene matches: 4. CDR3 sequence: CASTGTGSYNEQFF. In nucleotides, the CDR3 is TGTGCCAGCACCGGGACAGGGAGCTACAATGAGCAGTTCTTC.

V usage is TRBV11-2 and J usage is TRBJ1-1; D may be TRBD1 (5 bases). With 6 bases removed from V and 0 bases from J, the gap between germline ends came to 14 bases. This CDR3 spans 15 amino acids. CDR1 is SGHAT and CDR2 is FQNNGV in the germline V gene. The CDR3, as DNA: TGTGCCAGCAGACATTACAGGCGAGTGAACACTGAAGCTTTCTTT. It encodes CASRHYRRVNTEAFF.

This sequence joins TRBV5-4 and TRBJ1-2, with 9 bases aligning to TRBD1. This CDR3 has 14 amino acids. Per the germline V gene, CDR1 is SGHNT and CDR2 is YYREEE (reference sequence). V lost 1 base, J lost 7 bases, and 5 bases stayed unmatched. CDR3 coding DNA: TGTGCCAGCAGCTTGACAGGGGGCGCCCGTGGCTACACCTTC. Protein sequence: CASSLTGGARGYTF.

V usage is TRBV7-9 and J usage is TRBJ2-7; TRBD1 agrees at 8 bases. This CDR3 region has 15 residues. The V gene end was trimmed by 5 bases and the J gene end by 3 bases; junction bases not matched to a gene: 9. In germline, CDR1 is SEHNR, CDR2 FQNEAQ (reference sequence). CDR3 in amino acids: CASSPQAGGFYEQYF. The CDR3 coding sequence is TGTGCCAGCAGCCCCCAGGCAGGGGGCTTCTACGAGCAGTACTTC.

This sequence joins TRBV5-1 and TRBJ1-1; the match to TRBD1 covers 10 bases. This CDR3 region has 17 residues. CDR1 SGHRS and CDR2 YFSETQ come from the germline V gene. With 3 bases clipped from V and 1 base from J, the junction kept 9 bases outside the gene matches. The CDR3 nucleotides are TGCGCCAGCAGCTCGAGTCGACAGGGGGCTGGGAACACTGAAGCTTTCTTT. Translating it yields CASSSSRQGAGNTEAFF. The full variable domain, in which reference TRBV5-1 and TRBJ1-1 provide the parts outside the CDR3, is KAGVTQTPRYLIKTRGQQVTLSCSPISGHRSVSWYQQTPGQGLQFLFEYFSETQRNKGNFPGRFSGRQFSNSRSEMNVSTLELGDSALYLCASSSSRQGAGNTEAFFGQGTRLTVV.

This rearrangement joins TRBV30 to TRBJ1-2; unclear D gene. Germline V gene lookup returns CDR1 GTSNPN and CDR2 SVGIG (reference sequence). Trimming stripped 0 bases from V and 2 bases from J, with 13 bases between. The CDR3 is 15 residues long. The CDR3 sequence: CAWSVIEAGNYGYTF. The DNA for the CDR3 is TGTGCCTGGAGTGTGATCGAGGCGGGAAACTATGGCTACACCTTC.

On this clone itself: A junction end diverges from the germline sequence, so it may reflect a read error. The chain links TRBV12-3 or TRBV12-4 to TRBJ2-1, with TRBD2 matching over 7 bases. The CDR3 runs 13 residues. The CDR3 nucleotides read TGTGCCAGCAGTGGGGAGTCTAGCGGAAAAGGGATCTTC. It translates to CASSGESSGKGIF.

The chain is built from TRBV5-4 and TRBJ2-7, with D unclear. The germline V gene has CDR1 SGHNT and CDR2 YYREEE (reference sequence). This CDR3 spans 12 amino acids. V lost 0 bases to trimming and J lost 7 bases, with 8 bases between them. CDR3 region: CASSLAVGEQYF. The CDR3 bases are TGTGCCAGCAGCTTGGCCGTCGGGGAGCAGTACTTC. Using reference TRBV5-4 and TRBJ2-7 for the parts outside the CDR3, the full variable domain is ETGVTQSPTHLIKTRGQQVTLRCSSQSGHNTVSWYQQALGQGPQFIFQYYREEENGRGNFPPRFSGLQFPNYSSELNVNALELDDSALYLCASSLAVGEQYFGPGTRLTVT.

The CDR3 region has the DNA TGTGCCAGCAGTCTTTTCAGCGGGGGCCGTTCAATTACCTACGAGCAGTACTTC. Translation gives CASSLFSGGRSITYEQYF. This rearrangement joins TRBV27 to TRBJ2-7; 8 bases map to TRBD2. V dropped 5 bases and J dropped 2; count of bases not matched to a gene: 17. CDR1 and CDR2 from the germline V gene are MNHEY and SMNVEV (reference sequence). This CDR3 is 18 amino acids long.